Following are 23 T cell receptor beta chains from one sample sequenced in a study of cytomegalovirus exposure and HLA in healthy donors. Primers included in the PCR were 60 Vbeta and 13 Jbeta primers. Generated by immunoSEQ multiplex PCR, the TCRdb table keeps only in-frame clones and is missing some. Of about 220,000 clones in the sample, roughly 84% were seen once. The specimen was PBMCs. All receptors come from a boy under 10 years old in good health and CMV-seronegative.

V usage is TRBV5-4 and J usage is TRBJ1-1; D call uncertain. The CDR3 runs to 14 residues. Germline-derived CDR1 and CDR2 are SGHNT and YYREEE (reference sequence). With 2 bases removed from V and 1 base from J, the gap between germline ends came to 9 bases. Written as DNA, the CDR3 is TGTGCCAGCAGCTTCACGGCGGGGAACACTGAAGCTTTCTTT. Its translation is CASSFTAGNTEAFF.

This clone has only a few counts. The CDR3 DNA reads as TGTGCCAGCAGCTTGGGGGACTACCCTATCTACGAGCAGTACTTC. This sequence encodes CASSLGDYPIYEQYF. The chain joins TRBV5-4 to TRBJ2-7, with 7 bases lining up with TRBD2. Germline V gene sequence: CDR1 SGHNT, CDR2 YYREEE (reference sequence). The CDR3 is 15 amino acids. V dropped 0 bases and J dropped 3; count of bases not matched to a gene: 6.

This clone was seen more than once but under ten times. This chain joins TRBV6-1 and TRBJ2-1, with D possibly being TRBD1 (5 bases). V was cut by 8 bases and J by 9 bases, with 17 bases left in between. This CDR3 has 13 amino acids. CDR1 and CDR2 (germline): MNHNS, SASEGT. The CDR3 is CASVAPDTGEQFF. The CDR3 nucleotides read TGTGCCAGCGTCGCCCCGGACACAGGTGAGCAGTTCTTC.

Worth noting for this clone: One end of the junction fails to match germline, which may point to a read error. This sequence joins TRBV5-6 and TRBJ1-1; D is unresolved. The germline V gene has CDR1 SGHDT and CDR2 YYEEEE. The CDR3 consists of 14 residues. The CDR3 DNA sequence: TGTGCCAGCAGATTGGGTAGGGCGGGGTATGAAGCTTTCTTT. It codes for CASRLGRAGYEAFF. The variable domain in full, with the rest retrieved from reference TRBV5-6 and TRBJ1-1, is DAGVTQSPTHLIKTRGQQVTLRCSPKSGHDTVSWYQQALGQGPQFIFQYYEEEERQRGNFPDRFSGHQFPNYSSELNVNALLLGDSALYLCASRLGRAGYEAFFGQGTRLTVV.

This sequence joins TRBV9 and TRBJ2-7; 7 bases agree with TRBD1. The CDR3 is 16 residues long. V shed 4 bases, J shed 4 bases, and the junction held 14 bases outside the gene matches. Germline loops: CDR1 SGDLS, CDR2 YYNGEE. The CDR3 is CASSSTGDSVMYEQYF. The DNA of the CDR3 is TGTGCCAGCAGCTCAACCGGGGACAGTGTTATGTACGAGCAGTACTTC.

A few counts support this clone. The chain uses TRBV10-2 and TRBJ2-1; 11 nucleotides line up with TRBD2. Germline CDR1 and CDR2: WSHSY and SAAADI. Trimming at V came to 6 bases and at J to 8 bases, leaving 6 bases not matched to a gene. The CDR3 is 14 amino acids. The CDR3 is CASRVAGGPYEQFF. CDR3 bases: TGCGCCAGCAGAGTAGCGGGAGGGCCATATGAGCAGTTCTTC.

Regarding this clone: Other nucleotide sequences in the sample specify the same CDR3. V is TRBV10-3 and J is TRBJ2-7; 7 nucleotides agree with TRBD2. With 2 bases clipped from V and 7 bases from J, the junction kept 11 bases outside the gene matches. The CDR3 has 15 amino acids. Germline assignment: CDR1 ENHRY and CDR2 SYGVKD. CDR3 loop: CAISELAGAGDEQYF. The CDR3 DNA reads TGTGCCATCAGTGAGCTGGCGGGAGCAGGCGATGAGCAGTACTTC.

The chain joins TRBV11-2 to TRBJ2-7, with 7 bases fitting TRBD1. This CDR3 region has 15 residues. Trimming removed 3 bases from V and 1 base from J; junction bases left unmatched: 6. Germline loops: CDR1 SGHAT, CDR2 FQNNGV. Here the CDR3 reads CASSFGQDPSYEQYF. Here the CDR3 DNA reads TGTGCCAGCAGCTTCGGACAGGACCCGTCCTACGAGCAGTACTTC. The full variable domain, with the rest looked up from reference TRBV11-2 and TRBJ2-7, is EAGVAQSPRYKIIEKRQSVAFWCNPISGHATLYWYQQILGQGPKLLIQFQNNGVVDDSQLPKDRFSAERLKGVDSTLKIQPAKLEDSAVYLCASSFGQDPSYEQYFGPGTRLTVT.

The V gene is TRBV20-1, the J gene TRBJ2-1; D unclear. Germline values: CDR1 DFQATT, CDR2 SNEGSKA (reference sequence). There are 10 residues in the CDR3. Trimming shortened V by 5 bases and J by 8 bases, and 7 bases separated the two germline ends. CDR3 residues: CSADIDEQFF. CDR3 in DNA: TGCAGTGCTGACATTGATGAGCAGTTCTTC.

This clone was detected only a few times. This rearrangement joins TRBV5-6 to TRBJ2-3; 10 bases line up with TRBD2. With V trimmed by 3 bases and J by 2 bases, 9 bases remained unmatched. The CDR3 consists of 17 residues. In germline, CDR1 is SGHDT, CDR2 YYEEEE. Here the CDR3 reads CASSSRTSGYYTDTQYF. CDR3 DNA: TGTGCCAGCAGCTCCCGGACTAGCGGATACTACACAGATACGCAGTATTTT. The entire variable domain, with the rest obtained from reference TRBV5-6 and TRBJ2-3, is as follows: DAGVTQSPTHLIKTRGQQVTLRCSPKSGHDTVSWYQQALGQGPQFIFQYYEEEERQRGNFPDRFSGHQFPNYSSELNVNALLLGDSALYLCASSSRTSGYYTDTQYFGPGTRLTVL.

This clone showed up just once. The J gene is TRBJ2-5, the V gene TRBV30; TRBD2 agrees at 11 bases. The J call may be incorrect, as the DNA end agrees better with TRBJ2-7. The CDR3 sequence is 13 residues long. Germline CDR1 is GTSNPN and CDR2 is SVGIG (reference sequence). Here the CDR3 DNA reads TGTGCCTGGAGTGCCGGGACTAGCGGCGAGCAGTACTTC. Translating it yields CAWSAGTSGEQYF.

The chain combines TRBV30 with TRBJ1-5; tentatively, D is TRBD1 (5 bases). Trimming removed 0 bases from V and 2 bases from J, with 11 bases in between. The CDR3 spans 15 residues. The V gene's germline CDR1 is GTSNPN and CDR2 SVGIG (reference sequence). Here the CDR3 reads CAWSVPGRGNQPQHF. CDR3 DNA: TGTGCCTGGAGTGTACCGGGCAGGGGCAATCAGCCCCAGCATTTT.

The chain recombines TRBV4-2 with TRBJ2-7; TRBD2 matches 11 bases. Losses at the gene ends were 0 bases for V and 6 bases for J; bases not matched to a gene: 7. Germline lookup yields CDR1 LGHNA and CDR2 YNFKEQ. The CDR3 spans 16 residues. The CDR3 DNA sequence: TGTGCCAGCAGCCAAGATTTCGGGCTAGCGGGAGGCGAGCAGTACTTC. This sequence encodes CASSQDFGLAGGEQYF.

V is TRBV29-1 and J is TRBJ2-5; 9 bases are shared with TRBD1. Germline V CDR1 and CDR2: SQVTM, ANQGSEA. The CDR3 loop spans 13 amino acids. The trim removed 7 bases at V and 4 bases at J, leaving 7 bases unmatched. The CDR3 DNA is TGCAGCGCCGCACAGGGGGCGCGAGAGACCCAGTACTTC. This encodes CSAAQGARETQYF.

This sequence joins TRBV12-5 and TRBJ2-5, with D hard to call. Germline V gene sequence: CDR1 LGHNT, CDR2 FRNRAP. V was clipped by 0 bases and J by 11 bases, with 13 bases between them. The CDR3 is made up of 13 amino acids. This CDR3 reads CASGLVPSREQYF. CDR3 nucleotide sequence: TGTGCTAGTGGTTTGGTGCCCTCGAGAGAGCAGTACTTC.

The genes are TRBV6-9 and TRBJ1-4; D gene unclear. Germline V gives CDR1 MNHGY, CDR2 SVAAGI. Trimming shortened V by 6 bases and J by 1 base, and 12 bases separated the two germline ends. The CDR3 runs to 15 residues. The CDR3 DNA follows: TGTGCCAGCAGGTACCAACAGAGAACTAATGAAAAACTGTTTTTT. Amino acid sequence: CASRYQQRTNEKLFF.

The rearrangement joins TRBV6-4 to TRBJ2-3; D is perhaps TRBD1 (6 bases). Germline CDR1 MRHNA, CDR2 SNTAGT. The CDR3 runs to 17 residues. V gave up 3 bases and J gave up 2 bases, with 18 bases separating them. CDR3 bases: TGTGCCAGCAGTGAGTCTTATGCAGGGGAGTACACAGATACGCAGTATTTT. The encoded protein is CASSESYAGEYTDTQYF.

Remarks on this clone: The same CDR3 can be traced to other DNA sequences in this sample. The chain carries TRBV5-6 and TRBJ2-7; D possibly corresponds to TRBD1 (6 bases). The V gene lost 4 bases and the J gene lost 4 bases, with 9 bases spanning the gap. The CDR3 runs to 12 residues. Germline V gives CDR1 SGHDT, CDR2 YYEEEE. CDR3 DNA sequence: TGTGCCAGCAGCCCCGGACAGTACGAGCAGTACTTC. As protein: CASSPGQYEQYF.

This clone was observed a single time. The gene calls are TRBV6-5 and TRBJ1-1; possible D gene TRBD1, 6 bases. This CDR3 has 14 amino acids. CDR1 and CDR2 (germline): MNHEY, SVGAGI. Trimming cost V 4 bases and J 3 bases, with 12 bases left between them. The CDR3 loop is CASSFGRGYTEAFF. CDR3 DNA sequence: TGTGCCAGCAGTTTTGGCAGGGGATACACTGAAGCTTTCTTT.

J is TRBJ2-7 and V is TRBV4-1; D not certain. Germline V gene lookup returns CDR1 MGHRA and CDR2 YSYEKL. The CDR3 runs to 12 residues. Trimming stripped 2 bases from V and 4 bases from J, with 6 bases between. The CDR3 spells CASSQTAYEQYF. The CDR3, as DNA: TGCGCCAGCAGCCAAACAGCATACGAGCAGTACTTC.

The chain uses TRBV28 and TRBJ1-1; D unresolved. Germline V lookup: CDR1 MDHEN, CDR2 SYDVKM. This CDR3 has 15 residues. V was shortened by 3 bases and J by 1 base, with 12 bases between the two germline ends. The CDR3, as DNA: TGTGCCAGCAGTTTTAATGGACGGGGGAACACTGAAGCTTTCTTT. This gives the protein CASSFNGRGNTEAFF.

The CDR3 sequence: CASSQQGQLLTDTQYF. Here the CDR3 DNA reads TGTGCCAGCAGCCAGCAGGGACAGCTCCTCACAGATACGCAGTATTTT. This sequence joins TRBV7-9 and TRBJ2-3; the match to TRBD1 covers 7 bases. After removal of 5 bases from V and 2 bases from J, the junction contained 10 bases not matched to a gene. The CDR3 length is 16 residues. Germline CDR1 reads SEHNR; CDR2 reads FQNEAQ (reference sequence).

In this sample, this clone turned up a few times. The chain is built from TRBV5-6 and TRBJ1-1; D may be TRBD1 (5 bases). Germline V gene data show CDR1 as SGHDT and CDR2 as YYEEEE. V dropped 0 bases and J dropped 10 bases, with 13 bases sitting between them. This CDR3 has 13 residues. CDR3 in amino acids: CASSLGGGRGAFF. The DNA for the CDR3 is TGTGCCAGCAGCTTGGGTGGTGGTAGGGGAGCTTTCTTT.